Below, 20 T cell receptor beta chains from the same sample are listed, as sequenced in a study of beta chain features in type 1 diabetes (dated by TCRdb to the late 2010s). Library method: the immunoSEQ multiplex PCR assay. The entire isolated RNA was reverse transcribed using the High Capacity cDNA Reverse Transcription Kit, and thus expressed TCRB transcripts were sequenced. TCRdb obtained this table from immuneACCESS and retained in-frame rearrangements with V and J assigned. These tables miss some clones; where compared with another copy, unresolved V genes account for less than half of the shortfall, and the remainder is unexplained. Within this sample are over 350,000 clones, with roughly 16% of them counted one time only. The top ten constitute roughly 0.019% of the sample. Specimen: naive CD4+ T cells from blood. The sample's cell subset or site label, decoded: true naive CD4+ T cells. Receptor source: a woman between 18 and 29 years old in good health.

This clone was detected only a few times. J is TRBJ2-1 and V is TRBV13, with 11 nucleotides matching TRBD2. The CDR3 totals 18 residues. The V gene's germline CDR1 is PRHDT and CDR2 FYEKMQ (reference sequence). The junction had 12 bases not matched to a gene; V was cut back by 2 bases and J by 6 bases. CDR3 in DNA: TGTGCCAGCAGCTTAACTAGCGGGAGAACTCTGGCCTCCAATGAGCAGTTCTTC. Translated, it gives CASSLTSGRTLASNEQFF.

As DNA, the CDR3 is TGTGCCAGCAGCAAAGGGACAGGGGAAGGGACTGAAGCTTTCTTT. Protein product: CASSKGTGEGTEAFF. The V and J genes are TRBV21-1 and TRBJ1-1; TRBD1 is the table's D call, not checked against the DNA. TRBV21-1 is reported as a pseudogene. The CDR3 spans 15 residues.

The chain employs TRBV11-2 and TRBJ2-7, with D maybe TRBD2 (5 bases). The V gene's germline CDR1 is SGHAT and CDR2 FQNNGV. The CDR3 consists of 15 residues. V lost 5 bases and J lost 0, with 14 bases in between. Written as DNA, the CDR3 is TGTGCCAGCAGCGTTGAGAGGGAGCGCTCCTACGAGCAGTACTTC. Amino acids: CASSVERERSYEQYF.

The chain joins TRBV28 to TRBJ2-3, with D possibly being TRBD2 (7 bases). The germline CDR1 and CDR2 sequences are MDHEN and SYDVKM. V was clipped by 6 bases and J by 6 bases, with 10 bases between them. There are 12 residues in the CDR3. The CDR3 nucleotides read TGTGCCAGCAGGGGGGGGCCGGATACGCAGTATTTT. Residues: CASRGGPDTQYF.

In its sample, this clone was seen a few times. Other DNA sequences in this specimen translate into the identical CDR3. The chain has TRBV18 and TRBJ2-7; 10 nucleotides align to TRBD1. V trimming: 3 bases; J trimming: 3 bases; junction bases outside the gene matches: 2. In germline, CDR1 is KGHSH, CDR2 LQKENI. The CDR3 is 14 amino acids. In DNA form, the CDR3 reads TGTGCCAGCTCACCGGACAGGGGGATCTACGAGCAGTACTTC. Protein product: CASSPDRGIYEQYF.

This chain joins TRBV30 and TRBJ1-1; a possible D gene is TRBD1 (6 bases). Trimming removed 3 bases at V and 4 bases at J, with 12 bases between. CDR1 and CDR2 from the germline V gene are GTSNPN and SVGIG (reference sequence). This CDR3 is built from 13 residues. The DNA for the CDR3 is TGTGCCTGGAGGTTGCAGGGGTTCACTGAAGCTTTCTTT. Its protein is CAWRLQGFTEAFF.

A few counts support this clone. The rearrangement links TRBV9 to TRBJ1-5; D gene uncertain. The CDR3 consists of 15 residues. The V gene's germline CDR1 is SGDLS and CDR2 YYNGEE. Trimming removed 4 bases at V and 7 bases at J, with 18 bases between. The CDR3 loop is CASSPIGEAGQPQHF. CDR3 sequence (DNA): TGTGCCAGCAGCCCAATTGGGGAGGCGGGGCAGCCCCAGCATTTT.

This clone has just a few counts. CDR3 loop: CASSRYRTDNTEAFF. The CDR3 DNA reads TGTGCCAGCAGTAGATACCGGACAGACAACACTGAAGCTTTCTTT. J is TRBJ1-1 and V is TRBV2; possible D gene TRBD1, 6 bases. The CDR3 has 15 residues. CDR1 and CDR2 (germline): SNHLY, FYNNEI. V was shortened by 5 bases and J by 2 bases, with 15 bases between the two germline ends.

This rearrangement joins TRBV29-1 to TRBJ2-1, with 11 bases lining up with TRBD1. This CDR3 has 14 residues. Trimming removed 2 bases from V and 6 bases from J; junction bases left unmatched: 3. Germline loops: CDR1 SQVTM, CDR2 ANQGSEA. CDR3 protein: CSVEWDRGSNEQFF. Here the CDR3 DNA reads TGCAGCGTTGAATGGGACAGGGGGAGCAATGAGCAGTTCTTC.

This clone was observed a few times. The V gene is TRBV30, the J gene TRBJ2-7; D not resolved. CDR3 length: 11 residues. Germline values: CDR1 GTSNPN, CDR2 SVGIG (reference sequence). The CDR3 DNA follows: TGTTCTCTCGGTCCCTTCTACGAGCAGTACTTC. Residues: CSLGPFYEQYF.

The chain joins TRBV7-9 to TRBJ2-3; TRBD2 agrees at 12 bases. J was trimmed by 4 bases and V by 5 bases; bases with no gene match: 7. This CDR3 contains 16 residues. Germline loops: CDR1 SEHNR, CDR2 FQNEAQ (reference sequence). CDR3 in DNA: TGTGCCAGCAGCGCACGACTAGCGGGAGTAGCAGATACGCAGTATTTT. This translates into CASSARLAGVADTQYF.

This clone was observed a few times. The sample holds other DNA sequences that translate to the same CDR3. The chain combines TRBV9 with TRBJ2-1, with TRBD2 matching over 13 bases. The trim removed 3 bases at V and 4 bases at J, leaving 1 base unmatched. CDR1 is SGDLS, CDR2 YYNGEE, per germline. This CDR3 spans 15 amino acids. The CDR3 nucleotides read TGTGCCAGCAGCGCGACTAGCGGGGGGTACAATGAGCAGTTCTTC. Translated, it gives CASSATSGGYNEQFF.

This clone was observed a few times. This CDR3 reads CASSESRGLEQYF. The CDR3 bases are TGCGCCAGCAGTGAGTCACGGGGTCTGGAGCAGTACTTC. The J gene is TRBJ2-7, the V gene TRBV10-2, with a tentative D call TRBD2 (5 bases). With 0 bases removed from V and 7 bases from J, the gap between germline ends came to 10 bases. CDR3 size: 13 residues. CDR1 and CDR2 (germline): WSHSY, SAAADI.

This chain uses TRBV7-2 with TRBJ2-1, with 12 bases fitting TRBD2. The CDR3 extends over 14 amino acids. V shed 5 bases, J shed 8 bases, and the junction held 4 bases outside the gene matches. Germline-derived CDR1 and CDR2 are SGHTA and FQGNSA. The DNA for the CDR3 is TGTGCCAGCAGCATGACTAGCGGGAGCCATGAGCAGTTCTTC. Its translation is CASSMTSGSHEQFF. Complete variable domain (other parts from reference TRBV7-2 and TRBJ2-1): GAGVSQSPSNKVTEKGKDVELRCDPISGHTALYWYRQSLGQGLEFLIYFQGNSAPDKSGLPSDRFSAERTGGSVSTLTIQRTQQEDSAVYLCASSMTSGSHEQFFGPGTRLTVL.

The chain recombines TRBV16 with TRBJ1-5; D is undetermined. The germline V and J ends were trimmed by 5 bases and 4 bases, with 9 bases remaining between them. Germline V lookup: CDR1 KGHSY, CDR2 FQNENV. This CDR3 contains 13 residues. CDR3 sequence: CASSERQNQPQHF. The DNA of the CDR3 is TGTGCCAGCAGCGAGAGGCAGAATCAGCCCCAGCATTTT.

Only a few counts were recorded for this clone. The V call is TRBV7-6, the J call TRBJ2-3, with 9 bases fitting TRBD2. The V segment lost 0 bases and the J segment 0 bases; nucleotides outside the gene matches: 1. Germline loops: CDR1 SGHVS, CDR2 FNYEAQ. This CDR3 region has 16 residues. DNA of the CDR3: TGTGCCAGCAGCTTAGCTACTAGCGGGAGCACAGATACGCAGTATTTT. It specifies CASSLATSGSTDTQYF.

V is TRBV20-1 and J is TRBJ2-5; D gene uncertain. Germline V gene lookup returns CDR1 DFQATT and CDR2 SNEGSKA (reference sequence). V lost 3 bases, J lost 7 bases, and 9 bases lay in between. This CDR3 comprises 11 residues. CDR3 DNA sequence: TGCAGTGCTAGGGGCCTGAGGACCCAGTACTTC. It yields the protein CSARGLRTQYF.

This clone was seen a few times. This rearrangement joins TRBV4-3 to TRBJ1-2; tentative D call: TRBD1 (6 bases). The germline V gene has CDR1 LGHNA and CDR2 YSLEER. Trimming removed 3 bases from V and 8 bases from J, with 19 bases in between. The CDR3 totals 15 residues. CDR3 in amino acids: CASSHPEGGAGGYTF. The CDR3 region has the DNA TGCGCCAGCAGCCACCCCGAGGGGGGGGCGGGAGGCTACACCTTC.

This clone has more than one count but fewer than ten. V and J are TRBV2 and TRBJ2-7, with D perhaps TRBD1 (6 bases). This CDR3 has 15 amino acids. V gave up 2 bases and J gave up 2 bases, with 13 bases separating them. Germline assignment: CDR1 SNHLY and CDR2 FYNNEI. DNA of the CDR3: TGTGCCAGCAGTGAATATGGACAGATCACCTACGAGCAGTACTTC. This codes for CASSEYGQITYEQYF. Supplemented by reference TRBV2 and TRBJ2-7, the full variable domain reads EPEVTQTPSHQVTQMGQEVILRCVPISNHLYFYWYRQILGQKVEFLVSFYNNEISEKSEIFDDQFSVERPDGSNFTLKIRSTKLEDSAMYFCASSEYGQITYEQYFGPGTRLTVT.

CDR3 sequence: CASSQSGGWSEKLFF. The DNA for the CDR3 is TGCGCCAGCAGTCAATCAGGAGGGTGGAGTGAAAAACTGTTTTTT. The genes are TRBV23-1 and TRBJ1-4; D gene ambiguous. TRBV23-1 is an open reading frame whose function is uncertain. The V end was cut by 0 bases, the J end by 7 bases, with 12 bases between. This CDR3 has 15 amino acids.